This TCR beta chain stems from a study of T cells expressing NK-cell markers. Overall study: CD3+CD56+NKG2C+, CD3+CD56+NKG2C- and CD3+CD56-NKG2C+ T cells, once sorted, supplied the TCR beta repertoires. One of eight sequenced donors was HCMV-seronegative; the other seven were seropositive. Broader study findings: One observes that, in a few donors, these clonotypes were also the leading ones within the CD3+CD56-NKG2C+ fraction.

Notes on this clonotype: As yet, its antigen is unknown.

The CDR3 sequence is 11 residues long. Per germline, CDR1 MNHEY and CDR2 SMNVEV (reference sequence). TCR beta cDNA was generated via 5'RACE template switching incorporating UMIs. With the 5' RACE reads reprocessed, TCRdb shows one record per CDR3 protein and no DNA. Across fewer than 550,000 distinct CDR3 sequences, the top ten clones capture over 1.3% of the sample. Sequencing used blood T cells: a sorted CD56 or NKG2C T cell subset, CD4+ or CD8+ T cells, or bulk PBMC T cells (not recorded which). This clonotype was obtained from a woman between 45 and 65 years old in good health. This rearrangement joins TRBV27 to TRBJ1-2; TCRdb lists TRBD1, though no DNA is available to test this call. The CDR3 here is CARMTGHGYTF.